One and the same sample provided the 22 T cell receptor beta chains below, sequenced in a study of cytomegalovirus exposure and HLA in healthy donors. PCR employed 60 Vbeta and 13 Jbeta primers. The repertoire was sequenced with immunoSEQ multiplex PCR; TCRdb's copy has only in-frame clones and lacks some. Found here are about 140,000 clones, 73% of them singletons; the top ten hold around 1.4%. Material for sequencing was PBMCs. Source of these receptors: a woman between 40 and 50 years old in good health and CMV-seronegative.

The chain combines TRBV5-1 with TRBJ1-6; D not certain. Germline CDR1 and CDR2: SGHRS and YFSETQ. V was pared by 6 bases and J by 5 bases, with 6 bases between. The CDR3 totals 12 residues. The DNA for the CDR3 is TGCGCCAGCAACGGGGATAATTCACCCCTCCACTTT. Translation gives CASNGDNSPLHF.

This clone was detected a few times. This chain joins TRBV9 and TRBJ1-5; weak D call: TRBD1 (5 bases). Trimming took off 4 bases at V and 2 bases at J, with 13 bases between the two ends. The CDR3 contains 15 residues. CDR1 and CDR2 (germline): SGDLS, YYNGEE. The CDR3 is CASSRTGGGNQPQHF. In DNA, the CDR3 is TGTGCCAGCAGCCGAACGGGGGGGGGCAATCAGCCCCAGCATTTT.

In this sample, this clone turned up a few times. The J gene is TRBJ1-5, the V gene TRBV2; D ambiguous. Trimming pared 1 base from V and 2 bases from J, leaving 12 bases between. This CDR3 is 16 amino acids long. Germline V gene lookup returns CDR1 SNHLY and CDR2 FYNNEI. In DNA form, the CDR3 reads TGTGCCAGCAGTGAAGGATGGCAGGTTGGCAATCAGCCCCAGCATTTT. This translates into CASSEGWQVGNQPQHF.

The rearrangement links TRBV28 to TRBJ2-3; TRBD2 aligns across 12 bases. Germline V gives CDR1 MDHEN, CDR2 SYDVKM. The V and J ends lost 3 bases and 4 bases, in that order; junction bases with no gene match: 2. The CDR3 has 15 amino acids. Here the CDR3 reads CASSLSSGGADTQYF. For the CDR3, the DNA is TGTGCCAGCAGTTTGTCTAGCGGGGGGGCAGATACGCAGTATTTT.

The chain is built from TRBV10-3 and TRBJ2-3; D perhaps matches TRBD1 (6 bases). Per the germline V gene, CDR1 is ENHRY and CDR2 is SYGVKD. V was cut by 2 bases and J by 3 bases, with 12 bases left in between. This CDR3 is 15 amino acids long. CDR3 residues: CAISEGQGRTDTQYF. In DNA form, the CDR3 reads TGTGCCATCAGTGAGGGGCAGGGGCGAACAGATACGCAGTATTTT.

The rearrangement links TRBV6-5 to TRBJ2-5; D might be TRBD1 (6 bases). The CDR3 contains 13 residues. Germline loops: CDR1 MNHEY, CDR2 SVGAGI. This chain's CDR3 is CAVGRGSGGTQYF. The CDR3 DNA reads TGTGCAGTAGGCAGGGGCTCAGGAGGGACCCAGTACTTC.

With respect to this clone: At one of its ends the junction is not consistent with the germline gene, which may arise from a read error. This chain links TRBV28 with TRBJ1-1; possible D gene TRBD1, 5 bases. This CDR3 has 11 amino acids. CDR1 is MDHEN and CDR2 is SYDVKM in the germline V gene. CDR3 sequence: CASRNRGTAFF. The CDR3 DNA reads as TGTGCCAGCAGGAACCGGGGGACGGCGTTTTTT.

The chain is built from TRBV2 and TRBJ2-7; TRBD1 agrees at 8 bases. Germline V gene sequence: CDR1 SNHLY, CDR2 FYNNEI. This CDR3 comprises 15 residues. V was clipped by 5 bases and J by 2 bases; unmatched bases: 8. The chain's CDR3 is CASSWDRLGTYEQYF. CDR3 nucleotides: TGTGCCAGCAGTTGGGACAGGCTGGGAACCTACGAGCAGTACTTC.

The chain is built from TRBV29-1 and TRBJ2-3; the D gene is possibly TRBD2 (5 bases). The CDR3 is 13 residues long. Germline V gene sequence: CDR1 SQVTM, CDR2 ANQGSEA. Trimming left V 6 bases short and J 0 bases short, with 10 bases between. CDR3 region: CSVEEGSTDTQYF. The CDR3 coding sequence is TGCAGCGTGGAGGAAGGTAGCACAGATACGCAGTATTTT.

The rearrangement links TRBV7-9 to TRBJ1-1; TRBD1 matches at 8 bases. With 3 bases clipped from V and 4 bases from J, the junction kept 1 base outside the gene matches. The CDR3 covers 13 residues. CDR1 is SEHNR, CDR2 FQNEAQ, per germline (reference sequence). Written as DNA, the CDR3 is TGTGCCAGCAGCTTCACAGGGGGCACTGAAGCTTTCTTT. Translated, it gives CASSFTGGTEAFF.

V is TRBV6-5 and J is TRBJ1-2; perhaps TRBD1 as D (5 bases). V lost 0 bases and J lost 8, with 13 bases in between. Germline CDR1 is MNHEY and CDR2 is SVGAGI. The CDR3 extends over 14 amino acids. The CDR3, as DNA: TGTGCCAGCAGTTACTCTTTGGGGGGTGTCGGCTACACCTTC. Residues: CASSYSLGGVGYTF.

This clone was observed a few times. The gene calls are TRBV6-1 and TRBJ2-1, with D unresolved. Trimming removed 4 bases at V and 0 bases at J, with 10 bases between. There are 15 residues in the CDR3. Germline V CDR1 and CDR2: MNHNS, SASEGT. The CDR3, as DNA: TGTGCCAGCAGTGCTTCGAGGAGCTCCTACAATGAGCAGTTCTTC. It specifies CASSASRSSYNEQFF.

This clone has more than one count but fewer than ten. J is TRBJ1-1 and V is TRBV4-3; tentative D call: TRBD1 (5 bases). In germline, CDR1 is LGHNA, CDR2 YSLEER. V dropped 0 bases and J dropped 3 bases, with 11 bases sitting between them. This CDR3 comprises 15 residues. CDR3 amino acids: CASSQDPGGDTEAFF. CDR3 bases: TGCGCCAGCAGCCAAGATCCAGGAGGGGACACTGAAGCTTTCTTT.

CDR3 sequence: CASSLWGGTYNEQFF. The CDR3 nucleotides read TGTGCCAGCAGTTTATGGGGGGGGACCTACAATGAGCAGTTCTTC. The chain employs TRBV27 and TRBJ2-1, with 7 bases that match TRBD2. Trimming removed 1 base from V and 2 bases from J; junction bases left unmatched: 2. The CDR3 is made up of 15 amino acids. Germline lookup yields CDR1 MNHEY and CDR2 SMNVEV (reference sequence).

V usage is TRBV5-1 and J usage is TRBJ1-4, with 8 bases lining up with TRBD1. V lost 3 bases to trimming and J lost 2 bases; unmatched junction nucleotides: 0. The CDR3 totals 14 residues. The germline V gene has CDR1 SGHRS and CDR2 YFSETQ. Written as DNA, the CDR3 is TGCGCCAGCAGCTACAGGGGGACTAATGAAAAACTGTTTTTT. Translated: CASSYRGTNEKLFF.

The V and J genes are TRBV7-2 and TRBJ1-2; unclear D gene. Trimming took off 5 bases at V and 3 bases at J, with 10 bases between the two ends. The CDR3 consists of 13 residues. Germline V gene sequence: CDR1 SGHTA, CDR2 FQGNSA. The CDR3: CASSREVDYGYTF. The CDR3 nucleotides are TGTGCCAGCAGCCGCGAGGTGGACTATGGCTACACCTTC.

This chain's CDR3 is CASSRGGYEQYV. The CDR3 bases are TGTGCCAGCAGTAGGGGCGGCTACGAGCAGTACGTC. The chain employs TRBV6-1 and TRBJ2-7; perhaps TRBD1 as D (5 bases). V shed 5 bases and J shed 3 bases, with 8 bases lying between them. Per germline, CDR1 MNHNS and CDR2 SASEGT. CDR3 length: 12 amino acids.

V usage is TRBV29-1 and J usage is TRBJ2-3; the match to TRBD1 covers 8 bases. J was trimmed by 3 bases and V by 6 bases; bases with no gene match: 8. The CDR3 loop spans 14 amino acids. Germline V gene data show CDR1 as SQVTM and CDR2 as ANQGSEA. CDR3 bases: TGCAGCGTCGCCAGACAGGGGAGTACAGATACGCAGTATTTT. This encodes CSVARQGSTDTQYF.

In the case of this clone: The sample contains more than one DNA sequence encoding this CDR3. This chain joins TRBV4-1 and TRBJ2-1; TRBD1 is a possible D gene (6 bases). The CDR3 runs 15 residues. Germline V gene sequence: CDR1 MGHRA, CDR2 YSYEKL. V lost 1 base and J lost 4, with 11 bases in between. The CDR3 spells CASSQAGTLYNEQFF. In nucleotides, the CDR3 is TGCGCCAGCAGCCAAGCCGGGACACTGTACAATGAGCAGTTCTTC.

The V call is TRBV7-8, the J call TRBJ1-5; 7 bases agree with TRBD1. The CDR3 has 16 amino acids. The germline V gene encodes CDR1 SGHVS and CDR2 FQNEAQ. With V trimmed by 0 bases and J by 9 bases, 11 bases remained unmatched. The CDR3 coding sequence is TGTGCCAGCAGCTTAGCCGGAAGGGGGCAAGGTAGGCCCCAGCATTTT. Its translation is CASSLAGRGQGRPQHF.

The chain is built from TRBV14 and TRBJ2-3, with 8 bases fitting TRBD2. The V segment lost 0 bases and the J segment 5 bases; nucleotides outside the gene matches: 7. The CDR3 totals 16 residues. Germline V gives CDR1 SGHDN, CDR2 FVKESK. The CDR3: CASSQDGGGYGDTQYF. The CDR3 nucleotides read TGTGCCAGCAGCCAAGATGGCGGGGGGTATGGAGATACGCAGTATTTT. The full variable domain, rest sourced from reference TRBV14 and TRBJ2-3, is EAGVTQFPSHSVIEKGQTVTLRCDPISGHDNLYWYRRVMGKEIKFLLHFVKESKQDESGMPNNRFLAERTGGTYSTLKVQPAELEDSGVYFCASSQDGGGYGDTQYFGPGTRLTVL.

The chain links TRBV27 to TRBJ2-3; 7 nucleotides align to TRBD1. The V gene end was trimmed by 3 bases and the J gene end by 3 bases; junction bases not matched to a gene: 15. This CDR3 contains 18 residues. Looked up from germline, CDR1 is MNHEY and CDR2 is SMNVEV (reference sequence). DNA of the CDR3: TGTGCCAGCAGTTTTTCACTTCGTTCCGACAGGGTGACAGATACGCAGTATTTT. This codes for CASSFSLRSDRVTDTQYF.